The 23 T cell receptor beta chains below were found in one sample sequenced in a study of regulatory T cells in long-lasting Graves disease. Time point described: persistent/refractory GD, antithyroid drugs over 5 years with positive TRAb. Extracted PBMC RNA gave rise to the TCR library. The TCR beta library used iRepertoire HTBI primers with Arm-PCR amplification of CDR3. TCRdb passed the multiplex PCR reads through MiXCR, listing each CDR3 protein once. The sample yields under 500,000 distinct CDR3 sequences, about 20% seen once. The sample consisted of peripheral blood mononuclear cells (PBMCs), taken when the disease was refractory, from a patient treated with antithyroid drugs. Every receptor here comes from a female donor with Graves disease.

This rearrangement joins TRBV19 to TRBJ2-7; 9 bases match TRBD1. The CDR3 has 15 residues. CDR1 LNHDA and CDR2 SQIVND come from the germline V gene (reference sequence). V dropped 4 bases and J dropped 5; count of bases not matched to a gene: 9. The DNA of the CDR3 is TGTGCCAGTAGTACAGCGGGACAGGGATCCCACGAGCAGTACTTC. It translates to CASSTAGQGSHEQYF.

This clonotype came up many times. Here the CDR3 DNA reads TGTGCCAGCGGGGCCGGACTCCTCGTTGGGAACACTGAAGCTTTCTTT. Translation: CASGAGLLVGNTEAFF. V gene TRBV28 combines with J gene TRBJ1-1; maybe TRBD1 (5 bases). Looked up from germline, CDR1 is MDHEN and CDR2 is SYDVKM. The CDR3 is 16 amino acids. Trimming removed 8 bases at V and 1 base at J, with 20 bases between.

This clonotype was seen a handful of times. J is TRBJ2-5 and V is TRBV18; D ambiguous. Germline CDR1 is KGHSH and CDR2 is LQKENI. Trimming took 0 bases from V and 1 from J, leaving 12 bases between them. The CDR3 has 16 amino acids. The CDR3 protein is CASSPPLGPGQETQYF. In DNA form, the CDR3 reads TGTGCCAGCTCACCACCGTTAGGACCTGGCCAAGAGACCCAGTACTTC.

This clonotype came up a few times. The V call is TRBV24-1, the J call TRBJ2-2; TRBD2 aligns across 10 bases. V lost 7 bases, J lost 3 bases, and 4 bases stayed unmatched. Germline CDR1 reads KGHDR; CDR2 reads SFDVKD. The CDR3 sequence is 15 residues long. This CDR3 reads CATRAAGGDTGELFF. DNA of the CDR3: TGTGCCACCAGAGCAGCGGGAGGGGACACCGGGGAGCTGTTTTTT.

This clonotype was detected ten times or more. The gene calls are TRBV7-9 and TRBJ2-5, with D possibly TRBD2 on 6 matching bases. This CDR3 is 16 amino acids long. The V end lost 6 bases, the J end lost 0 bases, and 17 bases lay between the germline ends. CDR1 is SEHNR and CDR2 is FQNEAQ in the germline V gene (reference sequence). CDR3 residues: CASSSWGRLDQETQYF. The CDR3 nucleotides are TGTGCCAGCAGTTCTTGGGGGAGGTTAGACCAAGAGACCCAGTACTTC.

This clonotype showed up many times. The chain links TRBV5-1 to TRBJ2-7, with 10 bases lining up with TRBD2. The CDR3 runs to 13 residues. With V trimmed by 0 bases and J by 9 bases, 3 bases remained unmatched. The germline V gene encodes CDR1 SGHRS and CDR2 YFSETQ. CDR3: CASSLVLAGRQYF. CDR3 sequence (DNA): TGCGCCAGCAGCTTGGTACTAGCGGGACGGCAGTACTTC.

The chain employs TRBV20-1 and TRBJ2-2; D unclear. The germline V and J ends were trimmed by 0 bases and 5 bases, with 16 bases remaining between them. The germline gives CDR1 DFQATT, CDR2 SNEGSKA (reference sequence). There are 16 residues in the CDR3. In DNA form, the CDR3 reads TGCAGTGCTAGAGATAGGTCGGCTTCTGGGACCGGGGAGCTGTTTTTT. Translated: CSARDRSASGTGELFF.

The genes are TRBV19 and TRBJ2-2; a possible D gene is TRBD1 (6 bases). Germline V CDR1 and CDR2: LNHDA, SQIVND (reference sequence). Deletions cut 9 bases from V and 1 base from J, with 9 bases between. The CDR3 has 13 amino acids. CDR3 sequence: CASQGRNTGELFF. CDR3 coding DNA: TGTGCCAGCCAGGGGCGGAACACCGGGGAGCTGTTTTTT.

Remarks on this clonotype: A much larger clone differs from this one at a single base, so this may be a read error. The CDR3 loop is CASSKDPSLGLYGYTF. Written as DNA, the CDR3 is TGTGCCAGCAGTAAGGACCCGAGCTTAGGCCTATATGGCTACACCTTC. The chain recombines TRBV12-3 or TRBV12-4 with TRBJ1-2; D call uncertain. V was pared by 5 bases and J by 5 bases, with 21 bases between. The CDR3 has 16 residues.

V is TRBV10-3 and J is TRBJ2-2; D may correspond to TRBD1 or TRBD2 (5 bases each). V was pared by 10 bases and J by 3 bases, with 18 bases between. The CDR3 extends over 15 amino acids. Germline V lookup: CDR1 ENHRY, CDR2 SYGVKD. The CDR3 reads CASRSEGSDTGELFF. DNA of the CDR3: TGTGCCAGCCGTTCAGAGGGGTCGGACACCGGGGAGCTGTTTTTT.

V gene TRBV5-1 combines with J gene TRBJ2-2; no clear D. The CDR3 contains 16 residues. V lost 4 bases, J lost 3 bases, and 16 bases lay in between. Germline CDR1 is SGHRS and CDR2 is YFSETQ. The CDR3 protein is CASSPPGRPYTGELFF. For the CDR3, the DNA is TGCGCCAGCAGCCCCCCGGGCCGGCCCTACACCGGGGAGCTGTTTTTT.

The rearrangement links TRBV7-9 to TRBJ2-2; D is undetermined. This CDR3 has 14 residues. Germline CDR1 and CDR2: SEHNR and FQNEAQ (reference sequence). The V and J ends lost 5 bases and 5 bases respectively, with 12 bases between them. CDR3 sequence: CASSPLGVTGELFF. The CDR3 DNA sequence: TGTGCCAGCAGCCCCCTTGGGGTTACCGGGGAGCTGTTTTTT.

This clonotype was recorded many times. The chain has TRBV20-1 and TRBJ2-7, with a possible D match to TRBD2 (5 bases). V lost 3 bases to trimming and J lost 3 bases, with 12 bases between them. CDR1 is DFQATT and CDR2 is SNEGSKA in the germline V gene (reference sequence). This CDR3 is 13 amino acids long. This CDR3 reads CSASEDSLYEQYF. The CDR3 DNA is TGCAGTGCTAGTGAGGACTCCCTCTACGAGCAGTACTTC.

In its sample, this clonotype was seen a few times. V is TRBV6-2 or TRBV6-3 and J is TRBJ1-2; D unclear. CDR1 and CDR2 (germline): MNHEY, SVGEGT. V was shortened by 5 bases and J by 8 bases, with 18 bases between the two germline ends. This CDR3 has 14 residues. The CDR3 is CASSEATPSRGYTF. In DNA form, the CDR3 reads TGTGCCAGCAGTGAGGCCACTCCATCTAGGGGCTACACCTTC.

This clonotype was detected a few times. The gene calls are TRBV6-1 and TRBJ1-1; no definite D call. The length of the CDR3 is 14 residues. V was pared by 5 bases and J by 1 base, with 11 bases between. CDR1 is MNHNS and CDR2 is SASEGT in the germline V gene. The CDR3 region is CASSIAGSNTEAFF. As DNA, the CDR3 is TGTGCCAGCAGTATAGCTGGGTCGAACACTGAAGCTTTCTTT.

The CDR3 is CATKAGEKLFF. Written as DNA, the CDR3 is TGTGCCACCAAAGCCGGTGAAAAACTGTTTTTT. This chain joins TRBV24-1 and TRBJ1-4; D is uncertain. The CDR3 has 11 residues. CDR1 is KGHDR, CDR2 SFDVKD, per germline. Trimming cost V 8 bases and J 7 bases, with 7 bases left between them.

This clonotype was detected ten times or more. This chain joins TRBV7-2 and TRBJ1-1, with D perhaps TRBD1 (5 bases). This CDR3 is built from 13 residues. V lost 8 bases and J 4 bases, leaving 14 bases between the germline ends. The V gene's germline CDR1 is SGHTA and CDR2 FQGNSA. The CDR3 coding sequence is TGTGCCAGCGGCCCAGGGAGGGGCACTGAAGCTTTCTTT. Translated, it gives CASGPGRGTEAFF.

The V call is TRBV4-3, the J call TRBJ1-2; D not certain. Trimming pared 0 bases from V and 2 bases from J, leaving 7 bases between. The length of the CDR3 is 14 residues. CDR1 LGHNA and CDR2 YSLEER come from the germline V gene. CDR3 nucleotide sequence: TGCGCCAGCAGCCAAGATTTCGGGAACTATGGCTACACCTTC. Translated, it gives CASSQDFGNYGYTF.

This clonotype was counted at least ten times. The chain joins TRBV13 to TRBJ2-7; 9 nucleotides match TRBD2. Germline loops: CDR1 PRHDT, CDR2 FYEKMQ (reference sequence). Trimming removed 4 bases from V and 4 bases from J; junction bases left unmatched: 8. This CDR3 has 15 residues. The CDR3 protein is CASSSGTAGGYEQYF. CDR3 bases: TGTGCCAGCAGCTCCGGGACAGCGGGAGGATACGAGCAGTACTTC.

The V call is TRBV27, the J call TRBJ1-2, with 8 bases that match TRBD1. The CDR3 covers 16 residues. Germline CDR1 and CDR2: MNHEY and SMNVEV (reference sequence). V lost 0 bases to trimming and J lost 4 bases; unmatched junction nucleotides: 7. The DNA of the CDR3 is TGTGCCAGCAGTTTATCCCGGACAGGGTGGTCCTATGGCTACACCTTC. Protein: CASSLSRTGWSYGYTF.

Comment on this clonotype: A read error may explain this, as a much larger clone is one base away. This chain links TRBV12-3 or TRBV12-4 with TRBJ2-7; 7 bases are shared with TRBD2. With V trimmed by 9 bases and J by 5 bases, 4 bases remained unmatched. The CDR3 covers 11 residues. In DNA form, the CDR3 reads TGTGCCAGGACTAGCCCCCACGAGCAGTACTTC. Encoded protein: CARTSPHEQYF.

This clonotype was observed many times. This CDR3 is CASSLGTSGSYEQYF. In nucleotides, the CDR3 is TGTGCCAGCTCGCTAGGGACTAGCGGGAGTTACGAGCAGTACTTC. The V gene is TRBV27, the J gene TRBJ2-7; 14 bases line up with TRBD2. Germline CDR1 and CDR2: MNHEY and SMNVEV (reference sequence). J was trimmed by 4 bases and V by 8 bases; bases with no gene match: 7. This CDR3 contains 15 residues.

In the case of this clonotype: This may stem from a read error, because a much larger clone lies one nucleotide away. The DNA for the CDR3 is TGTGCCAGCGAGATGGGACCTATGAACACTGAAGCTTTCTTT. Its translation is CASEMGPMNTEAFF. V usage is TRBV6-1 and J usage is TRBJ1-1; possibly TRBD1 for D (5 bases). CDR1 MNHNS and CDR2 SASEGT come from the germline V gene. Trimming pared 8 bases from V and 0 bases from J, leaving 13 bases between. The CDR3 is 14 residues long.